This T cell receptor (beta chain) emerged from a study of shared clonotypes between healthy human individuals (dated by TCRdb to between 2020 and 2021). For context, the study as a whole: Two women and three men aged 18 to 49 years were included in the cohort. Blood TCR repertoires of roughly five healthy adults were deeply sequenced to estimate repertoire size and the extent of clonotype sharing between individuals. Leukapheresis yielded between about 0.94 and 9.5 billion PBMCs per donor. For each donor, three plates each were used for CD4 naive and CD4 memory, two plates were used for CD8 naive, and one plate was used for CD8 memory. To increase sequencing depth and limit assay-specific biases, TCR repertoire library preparation and sequencing were carried out by different laboratories using diverse techniques. Broader findings and caveats from the paper: Across several donors, approximately 4.9% of naive CD4, 3% to 4% of naive CD8, 2% to 2.5% of memory CD4, and 0.4% to 0.45% of memory CD8 clonotypes were shared. Compared with non-shared clonotypes, the clonotypes found in all four sorted-subset donors had higher generation probabilities. Sampling was restricted to blood, and TCR repertoires in tissue are likely to differ from TCR repertoires in blood. Because the study included a small number of donors, the genetic and exposure-history diversity represented was limited. Rarefaction of sorted-subset datasets indicated incomplete sequencing despite the large sequencing depth. Pairwise subsampling led to the expectation that sequencing depth would affect the degree of clonotype sharing among donors. Larger estimated clonotype richness was generally found for naive subsets than for memory subsets.

Note on this clone: Its antigen is currently not known. A much bigger clone sits one base away, suggesting this may be a read error. Other DNA sequences from this sample encode an identical CDR3 as well.

Healthy HIV-negative adults with no recently reported acute infections or vaccinations were included as donors. Every donor was a Caucasian adult living in Nashville, Tennessee, USA. CD4+ T cells were enriched by magnetic negative selection; naive cells were then positively selected on CD45RA, and the negative fraction formed the memory subset. After blood collection by leukapheresis, PBMCs were isolated using Ficoll-Histopaque density gradient centrifugation and then cryopreserved in the vapor phase of liquid nitrogen. Analytical flow cytometry was used to check the purity and quantity of every magnetically sorted T cell population. Genomic DNA was isolated from every sorted fraction and measured by UV absorbance on a Nanodrop 2000c. The germline V gene gives CDR1 as MNHEY and CDR2 as SVGAGI. Spanning cysteine to phenylalanine, the CDR3 consists of 14 amino acids. The retained sequence is limited to the CDR3, 42 bases, with the frame set at the first base. V lost 6 bases and J lost 1 base, and the count of bases not matched to a germline gene is 5.

TCR CDR3 regions were amplified from genomic DNA by multiplex PCR using the deep immunoSEQ assay. For each cell subset, the extracted genomic DNA was distributed evenly across all wells of several immunoSEQ 96-well plates, and each plate served as one replicate. For sorted subsets, 200 to 250 ng genomic DNA, equal to some 30,000 T cell genomes, was loaded into each replicate PCR. Purified libraries were quantified with a Qubit 3.0 fluorometer, sized on a Bioanalyzer 2100, and re-quantified with the KAPA Library Quantification kit. A separate single-read 150-cycle Illumina NextSeq 550 flow cell was used to sequence each immunoSEQ 96-well plate. The paper's processing steps were these. Because only junctional sequences without quality scores were contained in the immunoSEQ output, filtering matching that applied to full-length reads could not be performed. To assign V/J genes and CDR3, sequences were annotated using PyIR, a Python wrapper for IgBLAST v1.9, with IMGT germline references. Any read was removed if the V/J assignment was weak (E-value above 1e-6), the CDR3 was missing, or the read contained stop codons, out-of-frame junctions, or ambiguous translated residues. V3J clonotypes were defined as sequences sharing the same inferred V gene, J gene, and CDR3 amino acid sequence. The percentage overlap between two repertoires was calculated by dividing the number of shared unique clonotypes by the size of the smaller repertoire. Repertoire richness was assessed with RTK rarefaction, the Chao1 estimator, and Recon v2.1 estimates of unobserved clonotypes. Generation probabilities for all TCRbeta clonotypes obtained by the gDNA method from several donors were computed using OLGA. TCRdb's version of the immuneACCESS table is confined to in-frame rearrangements and falls short of the full clone set. An unresolved V gene accounts for under half of the shortfall where checked; the remainder is of unknown origin. V, J and clone size were drawn from that table, and D and trimming were deduced from the DNA. This sample holds around 2,000,000 clones; 90% to 95% were observed only once. The ten top clones hold 0.13% of the sample.

The sequenced sample consisted of naive CD4+ T cells sorted from blood. The label giving this sample's cell subset or site can be read as: CD45RA+ positively selected. The chain is assembled from TRBV6-5 and TRBJ1-1; TRBD1 lines up with 7 middle nucleotides. The sequence was obtained from a man between 18 and 35 years old in good health. The nucleotides read TGTGCCAGCAGCCGAGGGACAGCGAACACTGAAGCTTTCTTT. Its translation reads: CASSRGTANTEAFF.